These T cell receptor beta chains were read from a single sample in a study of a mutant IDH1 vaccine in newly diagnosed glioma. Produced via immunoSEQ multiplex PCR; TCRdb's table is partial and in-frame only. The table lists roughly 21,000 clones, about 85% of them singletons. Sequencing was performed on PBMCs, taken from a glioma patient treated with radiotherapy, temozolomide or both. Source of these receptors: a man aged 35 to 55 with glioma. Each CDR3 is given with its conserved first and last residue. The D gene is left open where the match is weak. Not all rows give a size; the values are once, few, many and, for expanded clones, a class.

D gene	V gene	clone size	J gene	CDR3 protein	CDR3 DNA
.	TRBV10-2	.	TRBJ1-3	CASISPGTGNTIYF	TGCGCCAGCATCAGTCCCGGGACTGGAAACACCATATATTTT
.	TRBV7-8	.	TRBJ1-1	CASSLAGLEAFF	TGTGCCAGCAGCTTAGCAGGGTTAGAAGCTTTCTTT
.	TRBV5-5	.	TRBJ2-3	CASSLGSTDTQYF	TGTGCCAGCAGCTTGGGGAGCACAGATACGCAGTATTTT
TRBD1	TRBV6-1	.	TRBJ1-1	CASSGLPGQANTEAFF	TGTGCCAGCAGTGGCCTCCCTGGACAGGCGAACACTGAAGCTTTCTTT
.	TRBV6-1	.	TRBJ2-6	CASSESRQMPGANVLTF	TGTGCCAGCAGTGAAAGTAGGCAGATGCCTGGGGCCAACGTCCTGACTTTC
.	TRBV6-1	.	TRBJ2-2	CASREGRGAITGELFF	TGTGCCAGCAGGGAAGGTCGGGGGGCGATCACCGGGGAGCTGTTTTTT
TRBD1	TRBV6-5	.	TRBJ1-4	CASSEGATNEKLFF	TGTGCCAGCAGTGAGGGGGCGACTAATGAAAAACTGTTTTTT
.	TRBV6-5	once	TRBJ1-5	CASSFYQGNQPQHF	TGTGCCAGCAGTTTTTATCAGGGTAATCAGCCCCAGCATTTT
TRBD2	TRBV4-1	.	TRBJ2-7	CASSQPGTSGYYEQYF	TGCGCCAGCAGCCAACCCGGGACTAGCGGATACTACGAGCAGTACTTC
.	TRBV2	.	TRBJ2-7	CASSEVTRTASEQYF	TGTGCCAGCAGTGAAGTGACTAGAACGGCAAGCGAGCAGTACTTC
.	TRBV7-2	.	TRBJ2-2	CASSLDVGIGELFF	TGTGCCAGCAGCTTAGATGTGGGGATCGGGGAGCTGTTTTTT
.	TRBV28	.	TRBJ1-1	CASLDRGGNTEAFF	TGTGCCAGCCTTGATAGAGGGGGAAACACTGAAGCTTTCTTT
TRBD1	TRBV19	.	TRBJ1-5	CASTGGDNQPQHF	TGTGCCAGCACAGGGGGGGACAATCAGCCCCAGCATTTT
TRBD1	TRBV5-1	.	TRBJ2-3	CASSKGQTSTDTQYF	TGCGCCAGCAGCAAGGGACAGACTAGCACAGATACGCAGTATTTT
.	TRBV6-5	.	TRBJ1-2	CASSYLGQYGYTF	TGTGCCAGCAGTTATCTTGGACAGTACGGCTACACCTTC
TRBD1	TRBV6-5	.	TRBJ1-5	CASSPEQGGNQPQHF	TGTGCCAGCAGCCCTGAACAGGGGGGCAATCAGCCCCAGCATTTT
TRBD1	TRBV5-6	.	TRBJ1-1	CASSSLTTGTGGNTEAFF	TGTGCCAGCAGTTCCTTAACGACCGGGACAGGGGGGAACACTGAAGCTTTCTTT
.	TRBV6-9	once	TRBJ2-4	CASSPRGVLTKNIQYF	TGTGCCAGCAGCCCCAGGGGGGTTTTGACCAAAAACATTCAGTACTTC
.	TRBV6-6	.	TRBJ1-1	CASSYVQGSAFF	TGTGCCAGCAGTTACGTCCAGGGGTCGGCTTTCTTT
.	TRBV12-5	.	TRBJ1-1	CASGLERGTEAFF	TGTGCTAGTGGTTTAGAGCGAGGCACTGAAGCTTTCTTT